Presented here are 17 T cell receptor beta chains from one specimen sequenced in a study of T cell responses to AZD1222 COVID-19 vaccine. Produced via immunoSEQ multiplex PCR; TCRdb's table is partial and in-frame only. The table records 150,000 or so clones, about 88% of them present only once. The sample consisted of peripheral blood, taken after recovery from COVID-19. Receptor source: an adult who had recovered from COVID-19.

This clone was recorded once. The chain has TRBV2 and TRBJ2-3; D unclear. V lost 7 bases and J lost 0, with 17 bases in between. CDR3 length: 16 residues. Germline V CDR1 and CDR2: SNHLY, FYNNEI. CDR3 in amino acids: CASIRSRPVSTDTQYF. CDR3 nucleotide sequence: TGTGCCAGCATTCGATCCCGGCCGGTTAGCACAGATACGCAGTATTTT.

This clone was counted ten times or more. The chain joins TRBV14 to TRBJ2-2; D is uncertain. This CDR3 spans 14 amino acids. V was pared by 3 bases and J by 2 bases, with 7 bases between. Germline-derived CDR1 and CDR2 are SGHDN and FVKESK. CDR3 amino acids: CASSQWPNTGELFF. The CDR3 DNA follows: TGTGCCAGCAGCCAGTGGCCAAACACCGGGGAGCTGTTTTTT.

A single count supports this clone. CDR3 protein: CASSLFSGEQYF. The CDR3 coding sequence is TGTGCCAGCAGCTTGTTTTCCGGGGAGCAGTACTTC. The J gene is TRBJ2-7, the V gene TRBV7-9; D gene uncertain. V lost 3 bases and J lost 7, with 10 bases in between. The length of the CDR3 is 12 residues. In germline, CDR1 is SEHNR, CDR2 FQNEAQ (reference sequence).

In its sample, this clone was seen once. The chain carries TRBV5-6 and TRBJ1-2, with TRBD1 matching 7 bases. Germline CDR1 and CDR2: SGHDT and YYEEEE. J lost 12 bases, V lost 2 bases, and 7 bases had no gene match. This CDR3 has 12 amino acids. The CDR3 DNA follows: TGTGCCAGCAGCTTCTTACAGGGGCGAAACACCTTC. This codes for CASSFLQGRNTF.

V is TRBV9 and J is TRBJ2-3, with 10 positions matching TRBD1. V lost 3 bases to trimming and J lost 13 bases; unmatched junction nucleotides: 5. The CDR3 is made up of 12 amino acids. CDR1 SGDLS and CDR2 YYNGEE come from the germline V gene. The CDR3: CASSAPGTGEYF. CDR3 nucleotides: TGTGCCAGCAGCGCCCCCGGGACAGGGGAGTATTTT.

CDR3 sequence reads: CASSLGAATPSGNTIYF. As DNA, the CDR3 is TGTGCCAGCAGCTTAGGGGCGGCAACCCCCTCTGGAAACACCATATATTTT. The rearrangement links TRBV7-2 to TRBJ1-3, with D unresolved. In germline, CDR1 is SGHTA, CDR2 FQGNSA. The germline V and J ends were trimmed by 1 base and 0 bases, with 13 bases remaining between them. The CDR3 spans 17 residues.

The chain recombines TRBV11-1 with TRBJ2-7; 10 nucleotides agree with TRBD1. This CDR3 spans 14 amino acids. The germline V gene encodes CDR1 SGHAT and CDR2 FQDESV (reference sequence). J gave up 4 bases and V 3 bases, and 3 bases lay outside the gene matches. The CDR3: CASSFGQGGYEQYF. The CDR3, as DNA: TGTGCCAGCAGCTTCGGACAGGGGGGTTACGAGCAGTACTTC.

As concerns this clone: This is likely a read error, given that the CDR3 carries no conserved phenylalanine or tryptophan at its end. This chain connects TRBV27 to TRBJ1-2; D not certain. V lost 3 bases and J 1 base, leaving 18 bases between the germline ends. CDR1 and CDR2 from the germline V gene are MNHEY and SMNVEV (reference sequence). This CDR3 has 17 amino acids. CDR3 protein: CASSLRPIPTLNYGYTL. The CDR3 DNA is TGTGCCAGCAGTTTGAGGCCGATCCCTACCCTTAACTATGGCTACACCCTC.

This sequence joins TRBV29-1 and TRBJ1-5, with D possibly being TRBD1 (5 bases). CDR3 length: 12 amino acids. The germline CDR1 and CDR2 sequences are SQVTM and ANQGSEA. The V end was cut by 4 bases, the J end by 6 bases, with 10 bases between. As DNA, the CDR3 is TGCAGCGTTGGAGGGGCGAGTCAGCCCCAGCATTTT. Translated, it gives CSVGGASQPQHF. The full variable domain, completed using reference TRBV29-1 and TRBJ1-5, is SAVISQKPSRDICQRGTSLTIQCQVDSQVTMMFWYRQQPGQSLTLIATANQGSEATYESGFVIDKFPISRPNLTFSTLTVSNMSPEDSSIYLCSVGGASQPQHFGDGTRLSIL.

V is TRBV5-1 and J is TRBJ2-2; D is undetermined. Trimming stripped 5 bases from V and 0 bases from J, with 8 bases between. This CDR3 is built from 14 residues. CDR1 and CDR2 from the germline V gene are SGHRS and YFSETQ. The CDR3 sequence is CASSNHSNTGELFF. CDR3 DNA: TGCGCCAGCAGTAACCATTCGAACACCGGGGAGCTGTTTTTT. The variable domain in full, with the rest retrieved from reference TRBV5-1 and TRBJ2-2, is KAGVTQTPRYLIKTRGQQVTLSCSPISGHRSVSWYQQTPGQGLQFLFEYFSETQRNKGNFPGRFSGRQFSNSRSEMNVSTLELGDSALYLCASSNHSNTGELFFGEGSRLTVL.

The chain combines TRBV9 with TRBJ1-1, with D unclear. This CDR3 contains 14 residues. Between the trimmed V and J ends, which lost 0 bases and 5 bases, there was a span of 11 bases. CDR1 is SGDLS and CDR2 is YYNGEE in the germline V gene. The CDR3 sequence: CASSVGHSGTEAFF. Here the CDR3 DNA reads TGTGCCAGCAGCGTAGGCCACAGCGGAACTGAAGCTTTCTTT. The complete variable domain, with remaining parts taken from reference TRBV9 and TRBJ1-1, reads DSGVTQTPKHLITATGQRVTLRCSPRSGDLSVYWYQQSLDQGLQFLIQYYNGEERAKGNILERFSAQQFPDLHSELNLSSLELGDSALYFCASSVGHSGTEAFFGQGTRLTVV.

The J gene is TRBJ2-7, the V gene TRBV6-5; D is undetermined. The germline gives CDR1 MNHEY, CDR2 SVGAGI. The V gene lost 2 bases and the J gene lost 3 bases, with 8 bases spanning the gap. This CDR3 is built from 13 residues. CDR3 nucleotides: TGTGCCAGCAGTTACGGCCCAAACTACGAGCAGTACTTC. This gives the protein CASSYGPNYEQYF.

This rearrangement joins TRBV28 to TRBJ2-7; D is possibly TRBD2 (6 bases). The V and J ends lost 6 bases and 6 bases respectively, with 18 bases between them. The CDR3 totals 14 residues. Looked up from germline, CDR1 is MDHEN and CDR2 is SYDVKM. This CDR3 reads CASSVGGKSPEQYF. DNA of the CDR3: TGTGCCAGCAGCGTTGGGGGGAAGTCTCCCGAGCAGTACTTC.

This clone was seen a handful of times. This CDR3 reads CASSLLPGQGSSSYEQYF. The CDR3 bases are TGTGCCAGCAGCTTACTACCGGGACAGGGAAGTAGCTCCTACGAGCAGTACTTC. The chain joins TRBV7-9 to TRBJ2-7; TRBD1 matches 9 bases. CDR3 length: 18 amino acids. CDR1 and CDR2 (germline): SEHNR, FQNEAQ (reference sequence). V was clipped by 2 bases and J by 0 bases; unmatched bases: 11.

The rearrangement joins TRBV14 to TRBJ2-3, with 9 bases lining up with TRBD2. This CDR3 has 15 amino acids. The germline V gene has CDR1 SGHDN and CDR2 FVKESK. With V trimmed by 4 bases and J by 4 bases, 6 bases remained unmatched. CDR3 residues: CASSLRAGGPDTQYF. CDR3 nucleotides: TGTGCCAGCAGCCTCCGCGCGGGGGGGCCAGATACGCAGTATTTT.

This chain joins TRBV10-3 and TRBJ1-5; tentative D call: TRBD1 (5 bases). The CDR3 sequence is 15 residues long. The V end was cut by 8 bases, the J end by 0 bases, with 14 bases between. CDR1 ENHRY and CDR2 SYGVKD come from the germline V gene. CDR3 residues: CAIGDQGPSNQPQHF. DNA of the CDR3: TGTGCCATCGGCGACCAGGGACCTAGCAATCAGCCCCAGCATTTT.

V is TRBV2 and J is TRBJ1-1; D possibly corresponds to TRBD1 (6 bases). CDR1 and CDR2 from the germline V gene are SNHLY and FYNNEI. V lost 5 bases to trimming and J lost 8 bases, with 15 bases between them. The CDR3 loop spans 13 amino acids. This CDR3 reads CASSRQGLEEAFF. The CDR3 nucleotides read TGTGCCAGCAGTCGCCAGGGGTTGGAGGAAGCTTTCTTT.